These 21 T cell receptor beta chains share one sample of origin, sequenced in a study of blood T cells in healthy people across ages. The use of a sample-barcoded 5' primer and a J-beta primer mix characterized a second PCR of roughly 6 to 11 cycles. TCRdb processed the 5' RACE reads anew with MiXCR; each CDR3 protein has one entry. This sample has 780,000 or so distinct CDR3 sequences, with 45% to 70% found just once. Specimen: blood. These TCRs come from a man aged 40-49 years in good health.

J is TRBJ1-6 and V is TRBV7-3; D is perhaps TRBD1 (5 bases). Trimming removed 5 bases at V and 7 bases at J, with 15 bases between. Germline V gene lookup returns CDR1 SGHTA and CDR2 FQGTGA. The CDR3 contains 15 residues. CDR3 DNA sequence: TGTGCCAGCAGCCTGTCTCAGGGTTGGAATTCACCCCTCCACTTT. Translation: CASSLSQGWNSPLHF.

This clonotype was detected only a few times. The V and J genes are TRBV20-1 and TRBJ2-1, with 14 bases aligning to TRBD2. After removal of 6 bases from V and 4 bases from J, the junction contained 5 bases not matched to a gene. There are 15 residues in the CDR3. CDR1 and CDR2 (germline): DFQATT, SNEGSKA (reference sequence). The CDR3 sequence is CSAEGTSGGYNEQFF. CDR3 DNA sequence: TGCAGTGCAGAAGGGACTAGCGGGGGATACAATGAGCAGTTCTTC.

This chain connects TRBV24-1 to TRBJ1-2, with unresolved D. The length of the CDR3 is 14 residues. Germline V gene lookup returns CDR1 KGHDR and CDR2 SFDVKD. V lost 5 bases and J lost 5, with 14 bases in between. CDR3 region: CATSGGAFPYGYTF. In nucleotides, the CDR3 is TGTGCCACCAGTGGAGGCGCATTCCCTTATGGCTACACCTTC.

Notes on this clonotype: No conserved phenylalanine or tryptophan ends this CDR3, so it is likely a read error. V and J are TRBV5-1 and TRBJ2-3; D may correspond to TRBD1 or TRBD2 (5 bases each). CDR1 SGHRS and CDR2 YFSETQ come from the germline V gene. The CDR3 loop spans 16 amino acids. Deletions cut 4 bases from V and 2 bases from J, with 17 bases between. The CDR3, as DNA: TGCGCCAGCAGCCCGGATCAAGGGACGGTCACAGATACGCAGTATTGT. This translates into CASSPDQGTVTDTQYC.

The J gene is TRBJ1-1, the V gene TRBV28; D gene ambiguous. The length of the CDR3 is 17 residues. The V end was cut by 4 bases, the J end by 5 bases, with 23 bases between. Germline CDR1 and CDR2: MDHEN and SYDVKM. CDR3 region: CASSSPGINLLGTEAFF. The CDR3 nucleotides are TGTGCCAGCAGTTCACCGGGCATCAACCTATTGGGGACTGAAGCTTTCTTT.

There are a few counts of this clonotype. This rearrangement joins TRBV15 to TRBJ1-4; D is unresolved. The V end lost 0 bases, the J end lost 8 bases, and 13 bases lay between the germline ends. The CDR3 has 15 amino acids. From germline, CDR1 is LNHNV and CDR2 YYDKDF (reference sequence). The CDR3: CATSREPAGGEKLFF. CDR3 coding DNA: TGTGCCACCAGCAGAGAGCCGGCGGGTGGGGAAAAACTGTTTTTT.

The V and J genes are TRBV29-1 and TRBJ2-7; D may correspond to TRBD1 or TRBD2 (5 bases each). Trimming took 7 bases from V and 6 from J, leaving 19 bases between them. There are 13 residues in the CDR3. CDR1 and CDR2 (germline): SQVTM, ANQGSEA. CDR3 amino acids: CSGVRDVTCEQYF. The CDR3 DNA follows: TGCAGCGGTGTTAGGGACGTTACCTGCGAGCAGTACTTC.

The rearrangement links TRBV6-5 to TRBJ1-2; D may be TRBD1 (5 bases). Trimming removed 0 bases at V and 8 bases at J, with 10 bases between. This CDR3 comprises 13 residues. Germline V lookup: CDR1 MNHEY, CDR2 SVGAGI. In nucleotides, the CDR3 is TGTGCCAGCAGTTACTCGGGGCTCGGGGGCTACACCTTC. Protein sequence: CASSYSGLGGYTF.

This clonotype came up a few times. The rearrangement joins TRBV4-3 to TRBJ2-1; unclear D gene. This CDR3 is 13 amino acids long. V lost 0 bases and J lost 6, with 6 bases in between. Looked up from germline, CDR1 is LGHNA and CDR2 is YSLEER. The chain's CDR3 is CASSQDSANEQFF. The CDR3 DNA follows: TGCGCCAGCAGCCAAGATTCCGCCAATGAGCAGTTCTTC.

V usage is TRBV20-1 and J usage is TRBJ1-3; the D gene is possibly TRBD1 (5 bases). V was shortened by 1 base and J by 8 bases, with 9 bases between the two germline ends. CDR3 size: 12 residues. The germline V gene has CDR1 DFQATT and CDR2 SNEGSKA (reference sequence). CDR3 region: CSARVGRDTIYF. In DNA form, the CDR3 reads TGCAGTGCTAGAGTCGGCAGGGACACCATATATTTT.

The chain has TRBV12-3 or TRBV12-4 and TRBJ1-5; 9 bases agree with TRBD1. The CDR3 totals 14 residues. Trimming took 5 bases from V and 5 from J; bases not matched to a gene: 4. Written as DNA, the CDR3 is TGTGCCAGCAGTCCACAGGGGGCCTATCAGCCCCAGCATTTT. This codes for CASSPQGAYQPQHF.

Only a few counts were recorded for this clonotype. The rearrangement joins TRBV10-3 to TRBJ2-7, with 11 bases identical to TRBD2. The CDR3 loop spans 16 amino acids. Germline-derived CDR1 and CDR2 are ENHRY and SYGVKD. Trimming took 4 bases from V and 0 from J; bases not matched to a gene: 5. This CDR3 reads CAISVYGTSGSYEQYF. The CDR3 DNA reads TGTGCCATCAGTGTCTATGGGACTAGCGGCTCCTACGAGCAGTACTTC.

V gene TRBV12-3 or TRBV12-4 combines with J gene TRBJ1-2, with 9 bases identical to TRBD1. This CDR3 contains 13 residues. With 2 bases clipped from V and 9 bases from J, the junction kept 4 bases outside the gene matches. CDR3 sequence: CASSLIGQGSYTF. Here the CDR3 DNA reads TGTGCCAGCAGTTTAATCGGACAGGGGAGCTACACCTTC.

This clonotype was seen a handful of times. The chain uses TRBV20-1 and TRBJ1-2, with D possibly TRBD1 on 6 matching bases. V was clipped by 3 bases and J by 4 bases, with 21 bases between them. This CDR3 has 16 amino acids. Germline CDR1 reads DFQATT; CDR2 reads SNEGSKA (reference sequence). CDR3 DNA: TGCAGTGCTAGTGATCAGGGGAAAGGTGTTCCCTATGGCTACACCTTC. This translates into CSASDQGKGVPYGYTF.

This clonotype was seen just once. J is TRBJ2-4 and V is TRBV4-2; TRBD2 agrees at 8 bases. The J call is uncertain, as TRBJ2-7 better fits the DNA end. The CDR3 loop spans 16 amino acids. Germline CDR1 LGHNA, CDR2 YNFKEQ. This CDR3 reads CASSRASGGSSYEQYF. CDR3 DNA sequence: TGTGCCAGCAGCAGAGCCAGCGGGGGCAGCTCCTACGAGCAGTACTTC.

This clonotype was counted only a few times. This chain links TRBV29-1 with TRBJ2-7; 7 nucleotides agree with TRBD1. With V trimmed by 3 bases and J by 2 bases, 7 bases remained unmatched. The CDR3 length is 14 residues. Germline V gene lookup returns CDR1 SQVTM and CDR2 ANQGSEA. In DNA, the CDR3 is TGCAGCGTTGAGCCCGACAGGGATCCCTACGAGCAGTACTTC. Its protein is CSVEPDRDPYEQYF.

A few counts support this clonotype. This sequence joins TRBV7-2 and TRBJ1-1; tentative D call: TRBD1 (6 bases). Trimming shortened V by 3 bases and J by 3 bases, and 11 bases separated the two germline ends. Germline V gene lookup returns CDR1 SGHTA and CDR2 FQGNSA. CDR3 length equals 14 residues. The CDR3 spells CASSLRGGYTEAFF. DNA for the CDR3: TGTGCCAGCAGCTTGAGGGGGGGCTACACTGAAGCTTTCTTT.

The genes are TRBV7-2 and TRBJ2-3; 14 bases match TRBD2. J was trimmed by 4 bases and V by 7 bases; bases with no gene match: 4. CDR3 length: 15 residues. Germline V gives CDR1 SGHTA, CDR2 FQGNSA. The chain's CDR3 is CASNAGLAGADTQYF. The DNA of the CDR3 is TGTGCCAGCAACGCGGGACTAGCGGGGGCAGATACGCAGTATTTT.

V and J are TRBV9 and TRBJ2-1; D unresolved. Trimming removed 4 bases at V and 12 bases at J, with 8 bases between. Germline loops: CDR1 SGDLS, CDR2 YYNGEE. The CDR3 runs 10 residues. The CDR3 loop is CASSPQRQFF. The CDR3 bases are TGTGCCAGCAGCCCCCAGAGGCAGTTCTTC.

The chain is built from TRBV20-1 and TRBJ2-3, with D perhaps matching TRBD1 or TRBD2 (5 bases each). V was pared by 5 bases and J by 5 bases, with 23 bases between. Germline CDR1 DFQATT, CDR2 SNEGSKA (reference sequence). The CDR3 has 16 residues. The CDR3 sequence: CSAHIGTGRTRDTQYF. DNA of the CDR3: TGCAGTGCTCACATAGGGACCGGCCGGACAAGAGATACGCAGTATTTT.

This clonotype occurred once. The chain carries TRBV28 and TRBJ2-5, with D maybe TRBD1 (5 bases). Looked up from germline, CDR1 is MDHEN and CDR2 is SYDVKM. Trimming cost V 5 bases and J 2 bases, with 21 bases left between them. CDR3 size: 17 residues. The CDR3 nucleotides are TGTGCCAGCAGTCTCACCGAGGTCCTTGCAGGGCAAGAGACCCAGTACTTC. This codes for CASSLTEVLAGQETQYF.